This record looks at one TCR beta chain sequence and its context. The sample belongs to a study of T cell changes during pregnancy in multiple sclerosis. The table came from immunoSEQ multiplex PCR; TCRdb's copy has only in-frame clones and leaves some out. The repertoire holds about 50,000 clones, with roughly 95% as singletons. The CDR3 is 18 amino acids. Per the germline V gene, CDR1 is GTSNPN and CDR2 is SVGIG (reference sequence). V was pared by 1 base and J by 5 bases, with 18 bases of the junction left unmatched. This chain links TRBV30 with TRBJ2-5; 8 nucleotides line up with TRBD1. This material consisted of CD4+ T cells from peripheral blood mononuclear cells, taken in the third trimester of pregnancy. The sequence came from a female donor with multiple sclerosis, enrolled in a pregnancy study. The CDR3, as DNA: TGTGCCTGGAGTGCAGGACAGGGAAGGAATATTGGGTTGGAGACCCAGTACTTC. This codes for CAWSAGQGRNIGLETQYF.